This T cell receptor beta chain derives from a study of OX40 agonist ivuxolimab in advanced cancers. Looking at the study overall: The costimulatory receptor OX40 (CD134) was targeted by ivuxolimab, a fully human IgG2 agonistic monoclonal antibody. Intravenous ivuxolimab was administered to patients every 2 weeks at six dose levels: 0.01, 0.1, 0.3, 1.5, 3 and 10 mg/kg. Of the 50 or so patients in dose escalation, 19 had hepatocellular carcinoma, some 15 had melanoma, 9 had renal cell carcinoma and 9 had head and neck cancer. In the dose-escalation cohort, 82.7% of patients were male, and the mean age was roughly 60 years, with a range of roughly 23 to 85. Patients were allowed to have had prior anti-PD-1, anti-PD-L1 or anti-CTLA-4 therapy, and around two fifths of the dose-escalation patients had been treated with checkpoint inhibitors. Partial responses were achieved by three dose-escalation patients, of whom one had hepatocellular carcinoma and two had cutaneous melanoma. Peripheral TCRbeta sequencing was intended to test whether TCR sequence diversity was altered and clonal T-cell expansion was caused by ivuxolimab. The paper describes the monotherapy dose-escalation part (N of about 57 patients) of the phase I trial of ivuxolimab. On the study overall, not on this receptor specifically: At doses of 0.1 to 3.0 mg/kg, clonal expansion of both CD4+ and CD8+ blood T cells was observed from baseline to week 6. Antigen specificity was not determined for the clonally expanded peripheral T cells. Low levels of normalized T-cell clonal expansion were also seen in some patients who did not respond. Partial responders in the 0.1-3.0 mg/kg groups had among the lowest normalized peripheral clonal expansion, especially among CD8+ T cells. After ivuxolimab, expanded clones were on average more numerous among CD8+ T cells than among CD4+ T cells.

The trial excluded patients who had a history of autoimmune disease or were on systemic immunosuppression. Peripheral blood for TCR sequencing was collected from all dose cohorts at baseline, on cycle 4 day 1, and on cycle 7 day 1. The samples were taken from a phase I, first-in-human, multicenter, open-label dose-escalation trial of ivuxolimab. The trial enrolled adults with locally advanced or metastatic head and neck squamous cell, hepatocellular, melanoma or renal cell carcinoma. Before TCR sequencing, CD4+ and CD8+ T cells were separately sorted from peripheral blood. In the case of this clone: This clone's antigen is unknown. The input lacks base qualities; no much larger clone sits a single base away.

To sequence the TCRbeta CDR3 region, genomic DNA was isolated from the sorted cells. The immunoSEQ Assay was used to sequence the TCRbeta CDR3 regions. TCRdb holds this immuneACCESS table with in-frame rearrangements only. Some clones are missing; in checked studies, unresolved V genes explain under half, and the rest has no known cause. The sample table records roughly 60,000 clones; 87% of these occur just once. Approximately 0.61% of the sample comes from the top ten. V lost 3 bases and J lost 4 bases; the stretch between them is 22 bases long. Based on the germline V gene (reference sequence), the CDR1 and CDR2 sequences are MNHEY and SMNVEV. The CDR3 spans 19 residues, from the cysteine through the phenylalanine. The kept DNA is CDR3 alone, 57 bases in frame from the first base.

This sequence uses TRBV27 and TRBJ2-6, with no D gene named confidently. The sequence derives from an adult with an advanced solid tumor such as melanoma, head and neck, liver or kidney cancer. This specimen was CD4+ or CD8+ T cells sorted from blood, taken in a trial of the OX40 agonist ivuxolimab. The CDR3 corresponds to CASSFAPFGGYAGANVLTF. The DNA sequence is given as TGTGCCAGCAGTTTTGCCCCCTTTGGTGGCTACGCGGGGGCCAACGTCCTGACTTTC.